This T cell receptor (beta chain) stems from a study of regulatory T cells in long-lasting Graves disease. This clonotype was counted ten times or more. Its cognate antigen is unknown. Whole-study results and caveats: Thyroid tissue was not sampled; only peripheral blood was. TCR diversity was lower in persistent Graves' patients than in newly diagnosed ones.

The germline V gene has CDR1 SNHLY and CDR2 FYNNEI. Trimming took 4 bases from V and 6 from J, leaving 16 bases between them. CDR3 length: 15 residues. CDR3-region Arm-PCR and iRepertoire HTBI primers produced the TCR beta libraries. MiXCR, run by TCRdb on the multiplex PCR reads, gives a single entry per CDR3 protein. The table lists under 450,000 distinct CDR3 sequences, under 20% of them singletons. Noted time point: newly diagnosed GD, antithyroid drugs for less than 3 months. The TCR library was prepared using RNA isolated from PBMCs. This same sample was also part of a study on T cells in Graves' hyperthyroidism and ophthalmopathy. That source notes: For the diagnoses, clinical symptoms, serum thyroxine and TRAb, thyroid ultrasound and orbital computed tomography were used. A model of 13 V-J pairs discriminated ophthalmopathy from stable hyperthyroidism.

Sequencing used peripheral blood mononuclear cells (PBMCs), obtained at new diagnosis, from a patient treated with antithyroid drugs. This TCR was sampled from a woman younger than 30 with Graves disease. The rearrangement links TRBV2 to TRBJ2-1, with no clear D. The CDR3 nucleotides are TGTGCCAGCAGTGGCCTCCTAGGGCAACCCAATGAGCAGTTCTTC. Translated: CASSGLLGQPNEQFF.